The 28 T cell receptor beta chains listed next were all sequenced from one sample in a study of PD-1 blockade in classical Hodgkin lymphoma. Clones were read by immunoSEQ multiplex PCR, and TCRdb kept only the in-frame ones, dropping some. The table lists about 18,000 clones, over 70% of them singletons, with around 1.9% in the top ten. Time point: cycle 4 day 1 (C4D1), after 6 weeks of nivolumab. Each patient relapsed following autologous stem cell transplantation, and prior brentuximab vedotin exposure differed. Magnetic depletion of unwanted cells isolated CD4+ T cells from thawed PBMCs. The starting material was CD4+ T cells from blood, obtained before the fourth cycle of nivolumab. The receptors derive from a human donor with classical Hodgkin lymphoma.

The rearrangement uses TRBV29-1 and TRBJ2-1; D gene unclear. The CDR3 totals 11 residues. V lost 8 bases and J 4 bases, leaving 9 bases between the germline ends. Per the germline V gene, CDR1 is SQVTM and CDR2 is ANQGSEA. CDR3 nucleotide sequence: TGCAGCACTAAAAGTTACAATGAGCAGTTCTTC. It codes for CSTKSYNEQFF.

V and J are TRBV27 and TRBJ1-6; TRBD1 aligns across 7 bases. Losses at the gene ends were 0 bases for V and 1 base for J; bases not matched to a gene: 15. In germline, CDR1 is MNHEY, CDR2 SMNVEV (reference sequence). This CDR3 is built from 21 residues. The CDR3 sequence is CASSLSPHRGLTSSYNSPLHF. The CDR3 region has the DNA TGTGCCAGCAGTTTATCGCCCCACAGGGGTCTAACGTCGTCCTATAATTCACCCCTCCACTTT.

The chain has TRBV14 and TRBJ2-2; possibly TRBD2 for D (6 bases). The CDR3 covers 16 residues. Germline loops: CDR1 SGHDN, CDR2 FVKESK. V lost 4 bases and J lost 3, with 15 bases in between. The DNA of the CDR3 is TGTGCCAGCAGCCCCGGTGGAGCGGGCTACACCGGGGAGCTGTTTTTT. Protein product: CASSPGGAGYTGELFF.

The chain combines TRBV2 with TRBJ2-2, with 7 bases identical to TRBD1. The germline V gene encodes CDR1 SNHLY and CDR2 FYNNEI. Germline trimming cut 4 bases from V and 6 bases from J; bases unmatched to any gene: 5. The CDR3 has 14 residues. The CDR3: CASSVRQGAGELFF. The CDR3, as DNA: TGTGCCAGCAGTGTGCGGCAGGGGGCCGGGGAGCTGTTTTTT.

This clone was found a few times. CDR3 amino acids: CASSTDSGRGGNTIYF. CDR3 coding DNA: TGCGCCAGCAGCACCGATTCGGGGCGCGGAGGAAACACCATATATTTT. V is TRBV5-1 and J is TRBJ1-3, with D maybe TRBD1 (5 bases). Germline assignment: CDR1 SGHRS and CDR2 YFSETQ. The CDR3 consists of 16 residues. With 4 bases removed from V and 4 bases from J, the gap between germline ends came to 18 bases.

V gene TRBV18 combines with J gene TRBJ2-7; D not resolved. CDR3 length: 16 residues. V was cut by 3 bases and J by 3 bases, with 18 bases left in between. CDR1 is KGHSH, CDR2 LQKENI, per germline. CDR3 region: CASSPPLYKGSYEQYF. The CDR3 DNA is TGTGCCAGCTCACCTCCTCTTTACAAGGGTAGCTACGAGCAGTACTTC.

This chain links TRBV5-1 with TRBJ2-1; the match to TRBD1 covers 9 bases. Germline CDR1 and CDR2: SGHRS and YFSETQ. The CDR3 sequence is 15 residues long. With 4 bases clipped from V and 3 bases from J, the junction kept 5 bases outside the gene matches. As DNA, the CDR3 is TGCGCCAGCAGCCAGACAGGGGGGAACTACAATGAGCAGTTCTTC. Its protein product is CASSQTGGNYNEQFF.

CDR3 amino acids: CASSLDWDVKNIQYF. CDR3 DNA: TGCGCCAGCAGCTTAGACTGGGATGTCAAAAACATTCAGTACTTC. The rearrangement uses TRBV5-1 and TRBJ2-4, with D unresolved. Trimming cost V 2 bases and J 3 bases, with 12 bases left between them. CDR3 length equals 15 residues. Germline V gives CDR1 SGHRS, CDR2 YFSETQ.

The chain combines TRBV5-4 with TRBJ2-3; tentatively, D is TRBD2 (6 bases). The CDR3 runs 15 residues. From germline, CDR1 is SGHNT and CDR2 YYREEE (reference sequence). V lost 4 bases and J lost 4, with 16 bases in between. In DNA form, the CDR3 reads TGTGCCAGCAGCAACATAGCGGAGGGGTCAGATACGCAGTATTTT. Amino acids: CASSNIAEGSDTQYF.

The chain links TRBV5-1 to TRBJ2-7; D may be TRBD1 or TRBD2 (6 bases each). Trimming took 1 base from V and 4 from J, leaving 27 bases between them. The CDR3 spans 19 residues. Germline V gives CDR1 SGHRS, CDR2 YFSETQ. DNA of the CDR3: TGCGCCAGCAGCTTGACTTTCACCTATGCGGGACAAGGGGAATACGAGCAGTACTTC. Translation gives CASSLTFTYAGQGEYEQYF.

This chain links TRBV7-2 with TRBJ2-7, with 11 positions matching TRBD1. Germline lookup yields CDR1 SGHTA and CDR2 FQGNSA. V lost 5 bases, J lost 3 bases, and 3 bases stayed unmatched. CDR3 size: 14 residues. CDR3 nucleotides: TGTGCCAGCAGCCCCGGGACAGGGGGCTACGAGCAGTACTTC. Amino acid sequence: CASSPGTGGYEQYF. The full variable domain, in which reference TRBV7-2 and TRBJ2-7 provide the parts outside the CDR3, is GAGVSQSPSNKVTEKGKDVELRCDPISGHTALYWYRQSLGQGLEFLIYFQGNSAPDKSGLPSDRFSAERTGGSVSTLTIQRTQQEDSAVYLCASSPGTGGYEQYFGPGTRLTVT.

The rearrangement joins TRBV18 to TRBJ2-2; D is undetermined. V was cut by 6 bases and J by 4 bases, with 12 bases left in between. Per germline, CDR1 KGHSH and CDR2 LQKENI. CDR3 length: 14 amino acids. The CDR3 here is CASSPLGGTGELFF. In DNA, the CDR3 is TGTGCCAGCTCGCCGCTGGGCGGCACCGGGGAGCTGTTTTTT.

The chain joins TRBV5-1 to TRBJ2-7; 8 bases are shared with TRBD2. V lost 4 bases to trimming and J lost 3 bases; unmatched junction nucleotides: 3. Per germline, CDR1 SGHRS and CDR2 YFSETQ. CDR3 length: 13 residues. DNA of the CDR3: TGCGCCAGCAGCCAAGGGACTAGCTACGAGCAGTACTTC. It codes for CASSQGTSYEQYF.

Regarding this clone: One junction end does not reproduce the germline sequence, and a read error may be involved. The genes are TRBV15 and TRBJ1-1; 8 bases map to TRBD1. The CDR3 covers 15 residues. Germline V gene data show CDR1 as LNHNV and CDR2 as YYDKDF (reference sequence). CDR3 bases: TGTGCCACCAGCGGAGAGGACAGGGACGTCACTGAAGCTTTCTTT. It yields the protein CATSGEDRDVTEAFF.

The chain uses TRBV6-6 and TRBJ1-5; tentative D call: TRBD1 (6 bases). V was clipped by 7 bases and J by 7 bases, with 20 bases between them. This CDR3 is built from 15 residues. CDR1 MNHNY and CDR2 SVGAGI come from the germline V gene (reference sequence). CDR3 residues: CASKTGLGSRQPQHF. The CDR3 coding sequence is TGTGCCAGCAAAACAGGGTTGGGCTCGCGGCAGCCCCAGCATTTT.

The V call is TRBV9, the J call TRBJ2-7; TRBD2 might be the D (5 bases). Germline lookup yields CDR1 SGDLS and CDR2 YYNGEE. The V gene lost 3 bases and the J gene lost 0 bases, with 10 bases spanning the gap. The CDR3 loop spans 14 amino acids. This CDR3 reads CASSGGSRSYEQYF. The DNA of the CDR3 is TGTGCCAGCAGCGGAGGGAGCCGCTCCTACGAGCAGTACTTC.

V usage is TRBV5-6 and J usage is TRBJ1-3; D gene unclear. The CDR3 is made up of 14 amino acids. CDR1 is SGHDT, CDR2 YYEEEE, per germline. V dropped 1 base and J dropped 4 bases, with 9 bases sitting between them. CDR3 DNA: TGTGCCAGCAGCTTGCCCTCGGCGGGAAACACCATATATTTT. Residues: CASSLPSAGNTIYF.

V gene TRBV6-5 combines with J gene TRBJ1-4; no reliable D call. This CDR3 has 14 residues. The V end lost 5 bases, the J end lost 7 bases, and 14 bases lay between the germline ends. Germline-derived CDR1 and CDR2 are MNHEY and SVGAGI. This CDR3 reads CASSDTALGEKLFF. The DNA for the CDR3 is TGTGCCAGCAGTGACACGGCCCTTGGTGAAAAACTGTTTTTT.

This chain connects TRBV5-1 to TRBJ2-1; 7 nucleotides line up with TRBD2. The CDR3 sequence is 15 residues long. The V segment lost 4 bases and the J segment 6 bases; nucleotides outside the gene matches: 10. Germline CDR1 is SGHRS and CDR2 is YFSETQ. The CDR3 here is CASSTSGVPSNEQFF. The CDR3 DNA is TGCGCCAGCAGCACGAGCGGGGTACCCTCCAATGAGCAGTTCTTC.

The chain carries TRBV5-1 and TRBJ1-2; D is possibly TRBD1 (6 bases). Germline V gene sequence: CDR1 SGHRS, CDR2 YFSETQ. The CDR3 has 17 residues. Trimming left V 0 bases short and J 5 bases short, with 20 bases between. The CDR3 region is CASSLDPIKQGGYGYTF. The CDR3 coding sequence is TGCGCCAGCAGCTTGGATCCCATAAAACAGGGCGGATATGGCTACACCTTC.

The V and J genes are TRBV6-5 and TRBJ1-1; no reliable D call. From germline, CDR1 is MNHEY and CDR2 SVGAGI. Trimming left V 6 bases short and J 1 base short, with 12 bases between. The CDR3 is 14 amino acids. CDR3 sequence (DNA): TGTGCCAGCAGGCCCAATAACAAGAACACTGAAGCTTTCTTT. This codes for CASRPNNKNTEAFF.

The rearrangement joins TRBV15 to TRBJ1-1, with TRBD1 matching 10 bases. Trimming at V came to 5 bases and at J to 4 bases, leaving 7 bases not matched to a gene. Germline assignment: CDR1 LNHNV and CDR2 YYDKDF (reference sequence). The CDR3 covers 15 residues. The CDR3: CATSHRDRGSTEAFF. CDR3 nucleotides: TGTGCCACCAGCCACCGGGACAGGGGAAGCACTGAAGCTTTCTTT.

This chain links TRBV5-4 with TRBJ2-1; D is unclear. The V gene's germline CDR1 is SGHNT and CDR2 YYREEE (reference sequence). With 0 bases removed from V and 8 bases from J, the gap between germline ends came to 9 bases. The CDR3 covers 13 residues. CDR3: CASSLAGRHEQFF. The CDR3 coding sequence is TGTGCCAGCAGCTTGGCTGGCCGTCATGAGCAGTTCTTC.

The chain carries TRBV7-7 and TRBJ2-2; 9 bases align to TRBD2. The V gene's germline CDR1 is SSHAT and CDR2 FNYEAQ (reference sequence). This CDR3 has 15 amino acids. The V segment lost 4 bases and the J segment 4 bases; nucleotides outside the gene matches: 4. The CDR3 nucleotides read TGTGCCAGCAGCTCCGGGACTAGCAGCACCGGGGAGCTGTTTTTT. The encoded protein is CASSSGTSSTGELFF.

The chain carries TRBV25-1 and TRBJ1-1; D is unclear. V lost 3 bases, J lost 8 bases, and 7 bases lay in between. The germline CDR1 and CDR2 sequences are MGHDK and SYGVNS. This CDR3 region has 11 residues. The CDR3 bases are TGTGCCAGCAGTGAGAACTACGAAGCTTTCTTT. Its translation is CASSENYEAFF.

V gene TRBV30 combines with J gene TRBJ1-2; the D is unclear. V was pared by 2 bases and J by 0 bases, with 16 bases between. The CDR3 has 16 amino acids. Looked up from germline, CDR1 is GTSNPN and CDR2 is SVGIG (reference sequence). The CDR3 here is CAWSKRTGRTNYGYTF. DNA of the CDR3: TGTGCCTGGAGTAAACGGACGGGCAGGACTAACTATGGCTACACCTTC.

The chain recombines TRBV10-3 with TRBJ2-2; 13 bases agree with TRBD2. With V trimmed by 6 bases and J by 1 base, 8 bases remained unmatched. CDR3 length: 18 residues. Germline V lookup: CDR1 ENHRY, CDR2 SYGVKD. The CDR3 loop is CAISVTGTSGENTGELFF. The CDR3 DNA reads TGTGCCATCAGCGTTACCGGGACTAGCGGGGAGAACACCGGGGAGCTGTTTTTT.

The rearrangement joins TRBV20-1 to TRBJ2-1; the D is unclear. Deletions cut 6 bases from V and 9 bases from J, with 12 bases between. Germline V gives CDR1 DFQATT, CDR2 SNEGSKA (reference sequence). There are 11 residues in the CDR3. The CDR3 loop reads CSARHTGEQFF. CDR3 DNA sequence: TGCAGTGCCAGGCATACGGGTGAGCAGTTCTTC.